This T cell receptor beta chain was captured in a study of cytomegalovirus exposure and HLA in healthy donors. About the research overall: Around 80 million unique TCRs from HLA-typed donors were held in an early data release.

Details on this clone: Its antigen is still unknown.

PCR involved 60 Vbeta and 13 Jbeta primers. Assay: immunoSEQ multiplex PCR; the TCRdb copy retains only in-frame clones and omits some. The data contain tens of thousands of clones, about two thirds of them seen just once; the ten biggest clones take up around 10%. Donors counted as nominally healthy when sampled, yet unrecorded immune exposures were likely. V was shortened by 3 bases and J by 7 bases, with 12 bases between the two germline ends. Germline V lookup: CDR1 SGHTA, CDR2 FQGNSA. The CDR3 has 13 amino acids. General study findings and limits: Within a later analysis, the majority of CMV-associated TCR beta chains appeared HLA-restricted. When a later analysis was performed, an Asian-associated ancestry cluster reportedly had fewer N-insertions than the roughly 700-donor mean.

This sequence was found in a woman aged 50 to 60 in good health and CMV-seropositive. This sequence joins TRBV7-2 and TRBJ2-5; D is perhaps TRBD2 (5 bases). Sequencing was carried out using PBMCs. The CDR3 DNA reads as TGTGCCAGCAGCTTCCTAGCCGGTGGGACCCAGTACTTC. It encodes CASSFLAGGTQYF.